Presented here are 21 T cell receptor beta chains from one specimen sequenced in a study of T-cell reconstitution after alpha-beta-depleted transplantation in children. A library of TCRbeta sequences, prepared with unique molecular identifiers, was generated. TCRdb passed the PCR reads through MiXCR, listing each CDR3 protein once. This sample yields under 300,000 distinct CDR3 sequences, of which 11% are seen a single time; about 20% belongs to the top ten. Sequenced here: peripheral blood, sampled 180 days after TCRalphabeta/CD19-depleted stem cell transplant. The receptors here all came from a male patient aged 2 to 9 who had a stem cell transplant for chronic granulomatous disease, so the T cells may come from the graft donor.

This clonotype has ten or more counts. V and J are TRBV29-1 and TRBJ1-4; 10 bases fit TRBD1. This CDR3 comprises 13 residues. Losses at the gene ends were 4 bases for V and 12 bases for J; bases not matched to a gene: 8. Germline CDR1 is SQVTM and CDR2 is ANQGSEA. CDR3 nucleotides: TGCAGCGTTGGATGGACAGGGGGAGGGGAACTGTTTTTT. This encodes CSVGWTGGGELFF.

This clonotype was detected ten times or more. The rearrangement joins TRBV7-3 to TRBJ2-1; no definite D call. The CDR3 is 14 amino acids. Deletions cut 3 bases from V and 10 bases from J, with 16 bases between. Looked up from germline, CDR1 is SGHTA and CDR2 is FQGTGA. For the CDR3, the DNA is TGTGCCAGCAGCTTGGGCCCCGTGGCGTCGGAGCAGTTCTTC. Amino acids: CASSLGPVASEQFF.

In its sample, this clonotype was seen many times. This chain links TRBV6-5 with TRBJ1-2; D not resolved. Trimming left V 0 bases short and J 8 bases short, with 13 bases between. This CDR3 has 14 residues. Per germline, CDR1 MNHEY and CDR2 SVGAGI. Here the CDR3 reads CASSYSGRLGGYTF. The CDR3 bases are TGTGCCAGCAGTTACTCGGGGAGGCTCGGCGGCTACACCTTC.

This clonotype was found many times. The chain combines TRBV29-1 with TRBJ2-6, with D unresolved. V was shortened by 4 bases and J by 2 bases, with 6 bases between the two germline ends. This CDR3 is built from 13 residues. The V gene's germline CDR1 is SQVTM and CDR2 ANQGSEA. The CDR3 loop reads CSVGGAGANVLTF. The CDR3 DNA reads as TGCAGCGTTGGTGGGGCTGGGGCCAACGTCCTGACTTTC.

For this clonotype: With a much larger clone just one base away, this may be a read error. The chain carries TRBV10-3 and TRBJ2-5, with TRBD2 as a possible D gene (5 bases). The CDR3 has 13 amino acids. From germline, CDR1 is ENHRY and CDR2 SYGVKD. Trimming removed 5 bases at V and 2 bases at J, with 9 bases between. CDR3: CAISLGEQETQYF. The CDR3 nucleotides read TGTGCCATCAGTTTGGGAGAGCAAGAGACCCAGTACTTC.

This clonotype was recorded at least ten times. The gene calls are TRBV20-1 and TRBJ1-4; 7 bases fit TRBD1. CDR1 and CDR2 (germline): DFQATT, SNEGSKA (reference sequence). The CDR3 has 15 residues. V lost 3 bases to trimming and J lost 5 bases; unmatched junction nucleotides: 9. The CDR3 protein is CSASQARGPNEKLFF. CDR3 bases: TGCAGTGCTAGCCAGGCGAGGGGGCCCAATGAAAAACTGTTTTTT.

This clonotype was seen many times. The rearrangement links TRBV7-4 to TRBJ1-3; TRBD1 is a possible D gene (5 bases). The length of the CDR3 is 16 residues. The ends were cut back, 5 bases at V and 4 bases at J, with 18 bases in the middle. Germline V lookup: CDR1 SGHVT, CDR2 SQSDAQ. CDR3 region: CASSQGPDSFGNTIYF. The CDR3 coding sequence is TGTGCCAGCAGCCAAGGGCCCGACAGCTTCGGAAACACCATATATTTT.

This clonotype appeared many times. This rearrangement joins TRBV18 to TRBJ1-6; no reliable D call. Trimming removed 3 bases at V and 3 bases at J, with 12 bases between. Germline CDR1 is KGHSH and CDR2 is LQKENI. The CDR3 loop spans 16 amino acids. CDR3 sequence (DNA): TGTGCCAGCTCACCCTGGAACGTCCACTATAATTCACCCCTCCACTTT. Amino acids: CASSPWNVHYNSPLHF.

This clonotype appeared many times. The rearrangement joins TRBV9 to TRBJ2-2; D is perhaps TRBD1 (5 bases). V dropped 7 bases and J dropped 1 base, with 8 bases sitting between them. Germline values: CDR1 SGDLS, CDR2 YYNGEE. The CDR3 extends over 13 amino acids. The CDR3 here is CASGTGNTGELFF. In DNA form, the CDR3 reads TGTGCCAGCGGAACAGGGAACACCGGGGAGCTGTTTTTT.

Ten or more counts support this clonotype. The chain uses TRBV5-1 and TRBJ2-2; perhaps D is TRBD1 or TRBD2 (5 bases each). V was shortened by 0 bases and J by 4 bases, with 10 bases between the two germline ends. This CDR3 spans 15 amino acids. Germline CDR1 is SGHRS and CDR2 is YFSETQ. Here the CDR3 reads CASSLEGTVTGELFF. The CDR3 nucleotides read TGCGCCAGCAGCTTGGAGGGGACCGTCACCGGGGAGCTGTTTTTT.

This clonotype has a handful of counts. The chain combines TRBV21-1 with TRBJ1-4; the table's TRBD1 call for D was not verified on the DNA. TRBV21-1 is reported as a pseudogene. The CDR3 has 14 amino acids. The CDR3 protein is CASRGQAKLEKLFF. The DNA of the CDR3 is TGTGCCAGCAGGGGACAGGCCAAACTCGAAAAACTGTTTTTT.

This clonotype has a count of ten or more. This chain joins TRBV7-9 and TRBJ2-1, with D possibly TRBD2 on 6 matching bases. Germline V CDR1 and CDR2: SEHNR, FQNEAQ (reference sequence). The CDR3 runs 17 residues. The ends were cut back, 2 bases at V and 2 bases at J, with 16 bases in the middle. The CDR3 is CASSLPLLAEAYNEQFF. Here the CDR3 DNA reads TGTGCCAGCAGCTTACCCCTTTTAGCGGAGGCCTACAATGAGCAGTTCTTC.

As concerns this clonotype: Just one base apart from a much larger clone, this may be a read error. The rearrangement links TRBV10-3 to TRBJ2-1; D is perhaps TRBD2 (6 bases). CDR1 is ENHRY and CDR2 is SYGVKD in the germline V gene. This CDR3 has 15 residues. CDR3 DNA sequence: TGTGCCATCAGTGCCGACCGGGACTTCTACACTGAGCAGTTCTTC. It yields the protein CAISADRDFYTEQFF.

This clonotype was counted at least ten times. J is TRBJ2-3 and V is TRBV15, with D perhaps TRBD2 (5 bases). There are 15 residues in the CDR3. Per germline, CDR1 LNHNV and CDR2 YYDKDF (reference sequence). V lost 3 bases and J 3 bases, leaving 13 bases between the germline ends. The CDR3 protein is CATSSNSGSTDTQYF. CDR3 DNA sequence: TGTGCCACCAGCAGTAACAGCGGATCGACAGATACGCAGTATTTT.

The CDR3 bases are TGTGCCAGCAGCCCCTACAGTGGCAATCAGCCCCAGCATTTT. This translates into CASSPYSGNQPQHF. The V and J genes are TRBV5-6 and TRBJ1-5; D uncertain. V was trimmed by 4 bases and J by 2 bases, leaving 10 bases between them. The CDR3 is 14 amino acids. CDR1 is SGHDT and CDR2 is YYEEEE in the germline V gene. Full variable domain (rest looked up from reference TRBV5-6 and TRBJ1-5): DAGVTQSPTHLIKTRGQQVTLRCSPKSGHDTVSWYQQALGQGPQFIFQYYEEEERQRGNFPDRFSGHQFPNYSSELNVNALLLGDSALYLCASSPYSGNQPQHFGDGTRLSIL.

This chain joins TRBV23-1 and TRBJ1-5, with D perhaps TRBD1 (6 bases). Being an ORF, TRBV23-1 has a function that is uncertain. V was cut by 8 bases and J by 6 bases, with 14 bases left in between. The CDR3 is 13 residues long. CDR3 sequence: CASRLEGGQPQHF. For the CDR3, the DNA is TGCGCCAGCCGGCTGGAGGGGGGTCAGCCCCAGCATTTT.

This clonotype was detected ten times or more. The chain is built from TRBV20-1 and TRBJ2-3, with D tentatively TRBD1 or TRBD2 (6 bases each). From germline, CDR1 is DFQATT and CDR2 SNEGSKA (reference sequence). Trimming left V 6 bases short and J 6 bases short, with 22 bases between. CDR3 length equals 15 residues. The CDR3 sequence is CSAHGQRRRGDTQYF. The CDR3 DNA sequence: TGCAGTGCCCACGGACAGAGGCGACGGGGGGATACGCAGTATTTT.

Many counts were recorded for this clonotype. The gene calls are TRBV7-3 and TRBJ2-1; D is perhaps TRBD1 (6 bases). Germline V gene sequence: CDR1 SGHTA, CDR2 FQGTGA. The CDR3 has 17 amino acids. V was cut by 5 bases and J by 8 bases, with 25 bases left in between. CDR3: CASSHRDTLSDLDEQFF. The CDR3 nucleotides are TGTGCCAGCAGCCACCGGGACACCCTATCGGATTTGGATGAGCAGTTCTTC.

Ten or more counts support this clonotype. Germline is not matched at one junction end, which may reflect a read error. The genes are TRBV7-8 and TRBJ1-1; D possibly corresponds to TRBD1 (5 bases). Per the germline V gene, CDR1 is SGHVS and CDR2 is FQNEAQ. This CDR3 is 14 amino acids long. The CDR3 nucleotides are TGTGCCAGCAGCTTGGAGGGACTGAAGACTGAAGCTTTCTTT. As protein: CASSLEGLKTEAFF.

This clonotype was found many times. The J gene is TRBJ2-1, the V gene TRBV7-6; 13 nucleotides line up with TRBD2. The CDR3 contains 18 residues. The V gene end was trimmed by 1 base and the J gene end by 5 bases; junction bases not matched to a gene: 8. Germline V gene lookup returns CDR1 SGHVS and CDR2 FNYEAQ. CDR3 loop: CASSLGLAGGLANNEQFF. CDR3 nucleotides: TGTGCCAGCAGCTTAGGACTAGCGGGAGGCCTCGCAAACAATGAGCAGTTCTTC.

This clonotype showed up just a few times. A much larger clonotype is one base distant, so this may be a read error. The CDR3 does not end in the conserved phenylalanine or tryptophan, so this is likely a read error. This sequence joins TRBV15 and TRBJ2-3; no clear D gene. CDR3 length: 13 residues. Deletions cut 3 bases from V and 0 bases from J, with 4 bases between. Germline V gives CDR1 LNHNV, CDR2 YYDKDF (reference sequence). CDR3 sequence reads: CATSRVSTDTQYS. As DNA, the CDR3 is TGTGCCACCAGCAGGGTCAGCACAGATACGCAGTATTCT.